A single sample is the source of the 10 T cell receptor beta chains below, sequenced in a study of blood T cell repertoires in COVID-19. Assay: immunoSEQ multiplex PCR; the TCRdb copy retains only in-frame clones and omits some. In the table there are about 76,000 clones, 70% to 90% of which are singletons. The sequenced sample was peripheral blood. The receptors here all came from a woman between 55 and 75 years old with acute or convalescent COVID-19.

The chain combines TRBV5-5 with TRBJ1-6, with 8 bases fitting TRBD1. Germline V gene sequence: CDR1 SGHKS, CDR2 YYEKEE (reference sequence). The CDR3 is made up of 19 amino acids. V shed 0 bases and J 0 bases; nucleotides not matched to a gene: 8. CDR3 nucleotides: TGTGCCAGCAGCTTGGGATACAGGGGGGGAATCTCCTATAATTCACCCCTCCACTTT. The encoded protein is CASSLGYRGGISYNSPLHF.

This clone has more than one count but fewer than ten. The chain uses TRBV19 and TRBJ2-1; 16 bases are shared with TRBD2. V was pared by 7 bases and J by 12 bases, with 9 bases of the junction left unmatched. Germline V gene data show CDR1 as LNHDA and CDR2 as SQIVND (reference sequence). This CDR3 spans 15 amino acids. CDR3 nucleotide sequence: TGTGCCAGTACCTCCGGGACTAGCGGGGGGGCGGGGCAGTTCTTC. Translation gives CASTSGTSGGAGQFF.

The CDR3 loop is CASSLGGLSNTGELFF. In DNA, the CDR3 is TGTGCCAGCAGCTTGGGGGGGCTTAGCAACACCGGGGAGCTGTTTTTT. The rearrangement uses TRBV11-2 and TRBJ2-2; TRBD2 might be the D (7 bases). Germline loops: CDR1 SGHAT, CDR2 FQNNGV. Trimming stripped 3 bases from V and 2 bases from J, with 13 bases between. The length of the CDR3 is 16 residues.

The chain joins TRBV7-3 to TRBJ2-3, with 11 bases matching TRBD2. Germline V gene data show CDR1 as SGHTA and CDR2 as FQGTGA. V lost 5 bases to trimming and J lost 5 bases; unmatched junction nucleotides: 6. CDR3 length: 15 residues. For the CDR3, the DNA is TGTGCCAGCAGCCCGACTAGCGGGGAGATAGATACGCAGTATTTT. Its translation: CASSPTSGEIDTQYF.

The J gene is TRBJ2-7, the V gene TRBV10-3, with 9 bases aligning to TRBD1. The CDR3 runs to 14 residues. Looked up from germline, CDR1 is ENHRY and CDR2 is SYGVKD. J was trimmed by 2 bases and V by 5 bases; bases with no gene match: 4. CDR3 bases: TGTGCCATCAGTACCGGGACAGGGACCTACGAGCAGTACTTC. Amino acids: CAISTGTGTYEQYF.

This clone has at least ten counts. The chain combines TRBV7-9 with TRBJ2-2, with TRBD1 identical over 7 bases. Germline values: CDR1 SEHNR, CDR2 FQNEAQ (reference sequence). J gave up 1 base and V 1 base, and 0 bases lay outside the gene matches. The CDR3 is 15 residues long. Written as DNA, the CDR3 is TGTGCCAGCAGCTTAGACAGGGGGAACACCGGGGAGCTGTTTTTT. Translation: CASSLDRGNTGELFF.

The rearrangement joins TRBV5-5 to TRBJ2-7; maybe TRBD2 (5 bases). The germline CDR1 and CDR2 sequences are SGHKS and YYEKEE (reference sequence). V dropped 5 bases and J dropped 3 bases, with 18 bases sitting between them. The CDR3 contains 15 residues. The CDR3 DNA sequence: TGTGCCAGCAGTTTAAGGTCCGGGATTAACTACGAGCAGTACGTC. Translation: CASSLRSGINYEQYV.

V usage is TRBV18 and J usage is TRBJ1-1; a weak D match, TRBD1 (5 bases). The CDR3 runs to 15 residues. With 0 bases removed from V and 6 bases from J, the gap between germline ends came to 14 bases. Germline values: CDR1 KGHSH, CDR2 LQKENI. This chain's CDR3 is CASSPPSREASEAFF. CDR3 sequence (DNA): TGTGCCAGCTCACCACCGAGCAGGGAGGCCTCTGAAGCTTTCTTT.

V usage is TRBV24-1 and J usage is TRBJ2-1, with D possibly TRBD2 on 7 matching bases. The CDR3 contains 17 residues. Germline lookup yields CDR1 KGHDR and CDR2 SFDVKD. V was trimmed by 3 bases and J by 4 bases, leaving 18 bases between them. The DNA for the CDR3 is TGTGCCACCAGTGATACTGCGGGGGCGAGAGGGTACAATGAGCAGTTCTTC. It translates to CATSDTAGARGYNEQFF.

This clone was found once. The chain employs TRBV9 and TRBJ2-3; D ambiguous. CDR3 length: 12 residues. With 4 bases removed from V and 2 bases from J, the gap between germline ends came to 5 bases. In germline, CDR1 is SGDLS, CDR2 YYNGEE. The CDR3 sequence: CASSQNTDTQYF. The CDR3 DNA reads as TGTGCCAGCAGCCAAAACACAGATACGCAGTATTTT.